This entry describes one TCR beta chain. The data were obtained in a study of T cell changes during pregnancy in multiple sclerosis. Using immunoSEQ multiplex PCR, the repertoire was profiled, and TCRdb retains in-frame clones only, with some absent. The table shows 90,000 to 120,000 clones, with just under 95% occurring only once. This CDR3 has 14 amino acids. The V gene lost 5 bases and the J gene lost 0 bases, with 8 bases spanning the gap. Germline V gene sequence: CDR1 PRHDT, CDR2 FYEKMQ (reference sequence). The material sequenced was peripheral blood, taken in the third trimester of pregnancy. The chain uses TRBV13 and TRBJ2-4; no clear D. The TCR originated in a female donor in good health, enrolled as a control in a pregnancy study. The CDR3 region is CASSPPIAKNIQYF. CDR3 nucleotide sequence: TGTGCCAGCAGCCCCCCTATAGCCAAAAACATTCAGTACTTC.